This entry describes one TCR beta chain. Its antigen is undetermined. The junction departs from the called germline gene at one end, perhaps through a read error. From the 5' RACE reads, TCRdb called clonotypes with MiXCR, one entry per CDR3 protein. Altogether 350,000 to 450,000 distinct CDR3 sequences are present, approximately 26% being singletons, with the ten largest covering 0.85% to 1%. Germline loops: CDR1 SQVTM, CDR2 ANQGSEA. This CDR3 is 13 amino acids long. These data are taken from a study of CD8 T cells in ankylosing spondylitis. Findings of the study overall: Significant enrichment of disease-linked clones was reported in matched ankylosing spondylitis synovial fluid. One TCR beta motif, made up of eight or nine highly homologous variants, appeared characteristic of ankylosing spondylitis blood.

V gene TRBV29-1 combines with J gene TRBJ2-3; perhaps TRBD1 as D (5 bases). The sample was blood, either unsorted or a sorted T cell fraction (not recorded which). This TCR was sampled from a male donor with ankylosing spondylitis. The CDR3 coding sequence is TGCACCATAAAGGGGTCAATCACAGATACGGAGTATTTT. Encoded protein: CTIKGSITDTEYF.